This passage covers 17 T cell receptor beta chains from one sample sequenced in a study of OX40 agonist ivuxolimab in advanced cancers. Method: immunoSEQ multiplex PCR; TCRdb's copy keeps in-frame clones and lacks some. Seen here are tens of thousands of clones, approximately 88% observed once, and the top ten hold around 2.1%. Sample: CD4+ or CD8+ T cells sorted from blood, taken in a trial of the OX40 agonist ivuxolimab. All receptors derive from an adult with an advanced solid tumor such as melanoma, head and neck, liver or kidney cancer.

In this sample, this clone turned up once. The chain links TRBV10-3 to TRBJ2-5, with TRBD2 matching 9 bases. Germline V CDR1 and CDR2: ENHRY, SYGVKD. The CDR3 extends over 14 amino acids. The DNA of the CDR3 is TGTGCGAACTCCGTGACTAGCGGCTTTGGGGCCCAGTACTTC. Translating it yields CANSVTSGFGAQYF.

This clone appeared a single time. The V gene is TRBV29-1, the J gene TRBJ1-6, with D hard to call. CDR1 is SQVTM, CDR2 ANQGSEA, per germline. V was trimmed by 6 bases and J by 5 bases, leaving 11 bases between them. This CDR3 region has 13 residues. The CDR3: CSVRTDDNSPLHF. The CDR3 DNA reads TGCAGCGTCCGGACGGATGATAATTCACCCCTCCACTTT.

This clone was observed a single time. The rearrangement links TRBV29-1 to TRBJ2-3; D might be TRBD1 or TRBD2, each matching 5 bases. The CDR3 totals 13 residues. Germline-derived CDR1 and CDR2 are SQVTM and ANQGSEA. V lost 6 bases and J 4 bases, leaving 14 bases between the germline ends. The CDR3 here is CSVKGRSADTQYF. CDR3 nucleotide sequence: TGCAGCGTCAAGGGACGTTCCGCAGATACGCAGTATTTT.

This chain uses TRBV12-1 with TRBJ2-1; the DNA was not compared with TRBD2, the D call given in the table. TRBV12-1 is a pseudogene locus. CDR3 size: 11 residues. Written as DNA, the CDR3 is TGTGCCAGCGAGACCACTAGGGAGCAGTTCTTC. Its protein product is CASETTREQFF.

There are a few counts of this clone. This chain connects TRBV5-6 to TRBJ2-5; perhaps D is TRBD1 or TRBD2 (5 bases each). Per the germline V gene, CDR1 is SGHDT and CDR2 is YYEEEE. V lost 6 bases, J lost 7 bases, and 25 bases lay in between. The CDR3 is 16 residues long. CDR3 in amino acids: CASTPQGVALSGTQYF. The CDR3 DNA reads as TGTGCCAGCACCCCCCAGGGAGTGGCTCTCTCTGGGACCCAGTACTTC.

A single count supports this clone. The gene calls are TRBV2 and TRBJ2-1, with a possible D match to TRBD2 (6 bases). This CDR3 region has 13 residues. Germline V gene sequence: CDR1 SNHLY, CDR2 FYNNEI. Trimming removed 8 bases from V and 4 bases from J, with 12 bases in between. The CDR3 loop is CASGLAQYNEQFF. Here the CDR3 DNA reads TGTGCCAGCGGGCTAGCGCAGTACAATGAGCAGTTCTTC.

This clone has more than one count but fewer than ten. The chain is built from TRBV4-3 and TRBJ1-3, with D unclear. The CDR3 extends over 18 amino acids. V lost 0 bases and J 2 bases, leaving 17 bases between the germline ends. From germline, CDR1 is LGHNA and CDR2 YSLEER. The CDR3 sequence: CASSQEPPGYRAGNTIYF. CDR3 DNA sequence: TGCGCCAGCAGCCAAGAGCCGCCGGGATATAGGGCTGGAAACACCATATATTTT.

J is TRBJ2-7 and V is TRBV10-3; TRBD1 is a possible D gene (6 bases). Trimming cost V 10 bases and J 5 bases, with 21 bases left between them. This CDR3 is 14 amino acids long. CDR1 and CDR2 from the germline V gene are ENHRY and SYGVKD. Written as DNA, the CDR3 is TGTGCCACCCATAAAGACAGGATCGGGAACGAGCAGTACTTC. It yields the protein CATHKDRIGNEQYF.

This clone has just a few counts. This chain connects TRBV15 to TRBJ2-5; 9 positions match TRBD2. The germline V gene encodes CDR1 LNHNV and CDR2 YYDKDF (reference sequence). The CDR3 extends over 17 amino acids. V shed 2 bases and J 3 bases; nucleotides not matched to a gene: 10. The chain's CDR3 is CATSRQLGGGAEETQYF. The DNA of the CDR3 is TGTGCCACCAGCAGACAGCTGGGCGGGGGGGCGGAAGAGACCCAGTACTTC.

This chain joins TRBV7-3 and TRBJ2-3; TRBD2 matches at 11 bases. This CDR3 has 16 amino acids. CDR1 SGHTA and CDR2 FQGTGA come from the germline V gene. J lost 5 bases, V lost 4 bases, and 8 bases had no gene match. CDR3 amino acids: CASSSRSGGAGDTQYF. DNA of the CDR3: TGTGCCAGCAGCTCTCGTAGCGGGGGGGCAGGAGATACGCAGTATTTT.

The rearrangement links TRBV7-2 to TRBJ2-6; TRBD1 is a possible D gene (7 bases). The CDR3 loop spans 17 amino acids. The germline V gene has CDR1 SGHTA and CDR2 FQGNSA. The ends were cut back, 0 bases at V and 3 bases at J, with 12 bases in the middle. The CDR3, as DNA: TGTGCCAGCAGCTTAGCAGCAGGGGGAGGTGGGGCCAACGTCCTGACTTTC. Its translation is CASSLAAGGGGANVLTF.

V usage is TRBV4-3 and J usage is TRBJ1-2; 7 bases map to TRBD1. The CDR3 contains 15 residues. Germline V gene lookup returns CDR1 LGHNA and CDR2 YSLEER. V shed 0 bases and J 3 bases; nucleotides not matched to a gene: 4. The CDR3 spells CASSQEQGKHYGYTF. The CDR3 DNA follows: TGCGCCAGCAGCCAAGAACAGGGGAAACACTATGGCTACACCTTC.

The rearrangement links TRBV5-1 to TRBJ1-4; 8 bases line up with TRBD1. The CDR3 loop spans 14 amino acids. With 4 bases clipped from V and 7 bases from J, the junction kept 6 bases outside the gene matches. CDR1 is SGHRS, CDR2 YFSETQ, per germline. CDR3 DNA: TGCGCCAGCAGCCCTGACAGGGGTGGTGAAAAACTGTTTTTT. This translates into CASSPDRGGEKLFF.

The chain uses TRBV10-3 and TRBJ2-1, with D maybe TRBD2 (5 bases). CDR3 length: 13 residues. The V and J ends lost 4 bases and 5 bases respectively, with 9 bases between them. In germline, CDR1 is ENHRY, CDR2 SYGVKD. CDR3 amino acids: CAISGVSDNEQFF. The DNA of the CDR3 is TGTGCCATCAGTGGGGTTAGCGACAATGAGCAGTTCTTC.

This clone was picked up one time. The J gene is TRBJ2-3, the V gene TRBV5-1; the match to TRBD2 covers 7 bases. This CDR3 spans 19 amino acids. The junction had 17 bases not matched to a gene; V was cut back by 3 bases and J by 1 base. Per germline, CDR1 SGHRS and CDR2 YFSETQ. Here the CDR3 reads CASSWLPARSGIRTDTQYF. CDR3 nucleotides: TGCGCCAGCAGCTGGCTGCCGGCGAGGAGCGGGATTCGCACAGATACGCAGTATTTT.

The sample holds a few counts of this clone. The rearrangement uses TRBV5-1 and TRBJ1-1, with 7 positions matching TRBD1. Trimming cost V 4 bases and J 5 bases; bases outside gene matches: 17. CDR1 is SGHRS and CDR2 is YFSETQ in the germline V gene. CDR3 length: 17 amino acids. The CDR3 DNA sequence: TGCGCCAGCAGCAGAGGAGGAGGGGGCGAGCGAGGTACTGAAGCTTTCTTT. Protein sequence: CASSRGGGGERGTEAFF.

CDR3 nucleotides: TGTGCCAGCAGCGTAGCAGGGAGAGACTATGGCTACACCTTC. This codes for CASSVAGRDYGYTF. V usage is TRBV9 and J usage is TRBJ1-2; a weak D match, TRBD1 (5 bases). V was pared by 0 bases and J by 3 bases, with 9 bases between. The CDR3 has 14 residues. The germline gives CDR1 SGDLS, CDR2 YYNGEE.